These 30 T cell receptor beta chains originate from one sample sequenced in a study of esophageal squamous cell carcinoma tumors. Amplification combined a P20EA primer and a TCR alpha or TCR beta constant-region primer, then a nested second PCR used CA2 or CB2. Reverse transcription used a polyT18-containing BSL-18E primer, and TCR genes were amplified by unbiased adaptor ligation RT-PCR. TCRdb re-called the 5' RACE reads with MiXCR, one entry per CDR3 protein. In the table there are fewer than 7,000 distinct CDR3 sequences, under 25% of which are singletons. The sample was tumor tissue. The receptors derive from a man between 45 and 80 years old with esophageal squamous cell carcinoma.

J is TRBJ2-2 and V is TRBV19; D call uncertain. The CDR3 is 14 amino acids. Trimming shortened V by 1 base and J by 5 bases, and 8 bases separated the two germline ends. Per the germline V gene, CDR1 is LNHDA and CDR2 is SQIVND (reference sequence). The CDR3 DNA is TGTGCCAGTAGTATAGGGATCGGGACCGGGGAGCTGTTTTTT. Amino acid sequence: CASSIGIGTGELFF. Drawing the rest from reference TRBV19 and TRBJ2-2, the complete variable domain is DGGITQSPKYLFRKEGQNVTLSCEQNLNHDAMYWYRQDPGQGLRLIYYSQIVNDFQKGDIAEGYSVSREKKESFPLTVTSAQKNPTAFYLCASSIGIGTGELFFGEGSRLTVL.

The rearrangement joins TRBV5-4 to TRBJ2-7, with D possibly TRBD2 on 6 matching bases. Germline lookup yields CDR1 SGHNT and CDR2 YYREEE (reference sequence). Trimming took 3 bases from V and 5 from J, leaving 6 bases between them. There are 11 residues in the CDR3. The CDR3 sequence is CASSWRDEQYF. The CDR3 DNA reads TGTGCCAGCAGCTGGAGGGACGAGCAGTACTTC.

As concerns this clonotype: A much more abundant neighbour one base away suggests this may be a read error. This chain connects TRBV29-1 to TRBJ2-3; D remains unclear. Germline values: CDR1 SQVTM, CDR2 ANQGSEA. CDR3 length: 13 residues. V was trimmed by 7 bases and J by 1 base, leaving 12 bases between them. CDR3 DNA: TGCAGCGCGTCCACGGAAGGCACAGATACGCAGTATTTT. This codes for CSASTEGTDTQYF.

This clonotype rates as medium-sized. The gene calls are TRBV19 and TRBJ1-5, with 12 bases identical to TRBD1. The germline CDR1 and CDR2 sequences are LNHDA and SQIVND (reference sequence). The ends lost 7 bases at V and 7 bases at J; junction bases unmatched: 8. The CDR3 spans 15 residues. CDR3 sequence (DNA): TGTGCCAGTAATACCGGGACAGGGGGCCGGCAGCCCCAGCATTTT. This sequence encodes CASNTGTGGRQPQHF.

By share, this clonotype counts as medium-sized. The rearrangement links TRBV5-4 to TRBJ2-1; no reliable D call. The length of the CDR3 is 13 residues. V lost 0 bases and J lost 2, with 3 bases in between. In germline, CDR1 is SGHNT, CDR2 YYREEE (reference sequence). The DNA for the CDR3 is TGTGCCAGCAGCTTGGGGACCTACAATGAGCAGTTCTTC. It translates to CASSLGTYNEQFF. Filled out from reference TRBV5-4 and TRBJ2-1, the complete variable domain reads ETGVTQSPTHLIKTRGQQVTLRCSSQSGHNTVSWYQQALGQGPQFIFQYYREEENGRGNFPPRFSGLQFPNYSSELNVNALELDDSALYLCASSLGTYNEQFFGPGTRLTVL.

The CDR3 nucleotides read TGTGCCAGCAGCTCTATCCGGACATCATACAATGAGCAGTTCTTC. It specifies CASSSIRTSYNEQFF. This chain uses TRBV7-9 with TRBJ2-1, with a possible D match to TRBD1 (5 bases). This CDR3 is built from 15 residues. Trimming took 4 bases from V and 4 from J, leaving 14 bases between them. Germline CDR1 SEHNR, CDR2 FQNEAQ (reference sequence).

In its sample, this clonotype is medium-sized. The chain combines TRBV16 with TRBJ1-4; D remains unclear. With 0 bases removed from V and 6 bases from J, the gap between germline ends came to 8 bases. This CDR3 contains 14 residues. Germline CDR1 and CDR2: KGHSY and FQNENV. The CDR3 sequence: CASSQSVTDEKLFF. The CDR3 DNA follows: TGTGCCAGCAGCCAATCCGTCACGGATGAAAAACTGTTTTTT.

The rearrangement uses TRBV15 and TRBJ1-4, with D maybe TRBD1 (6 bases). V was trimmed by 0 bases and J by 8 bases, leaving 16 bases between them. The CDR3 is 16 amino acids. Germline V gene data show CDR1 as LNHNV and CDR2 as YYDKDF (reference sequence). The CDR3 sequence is CATSRDLPGAGEKLFF. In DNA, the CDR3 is TGTGCCACCAGCAGAGATTTGCCAGGGGCGGGGGAAAAACTGTTTTTT.

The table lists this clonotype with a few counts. CDR3 sequence (DNA): TGTGCCAGCAGCAGCGACTTGGACAATGAGCAGTTCTTC. Its translation is CASSSDLDNEQFF. The chain couples TRBV5-4 to TRBJ2-1; D uncertain. Trimming removed 4 bases from V and 5 bases from J, with 10 bases in between. The CDR3 loop spans 13 amino acids. Germline V gene data show CDR1 as SGHNT and CDR2 as YYREEE (reference sequence).

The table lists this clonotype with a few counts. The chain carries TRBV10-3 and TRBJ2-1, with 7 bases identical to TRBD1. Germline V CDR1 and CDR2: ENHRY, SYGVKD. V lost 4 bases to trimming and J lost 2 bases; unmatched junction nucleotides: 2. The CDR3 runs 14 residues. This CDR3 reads CAISGGGAYNEQFF. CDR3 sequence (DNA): TGTGCCATCAGTGGAGGGGGCGCCTACAATGAGCAGTTCTTC.

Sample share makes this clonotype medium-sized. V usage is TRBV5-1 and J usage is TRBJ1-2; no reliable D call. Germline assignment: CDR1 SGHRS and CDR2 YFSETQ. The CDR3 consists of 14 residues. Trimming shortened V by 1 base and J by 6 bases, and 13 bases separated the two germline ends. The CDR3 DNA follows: TGCGCCAGCAGCTTGTCTGGGCTTGCGGATGGCTACACCTTC. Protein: CASSLSGLADGYTF.

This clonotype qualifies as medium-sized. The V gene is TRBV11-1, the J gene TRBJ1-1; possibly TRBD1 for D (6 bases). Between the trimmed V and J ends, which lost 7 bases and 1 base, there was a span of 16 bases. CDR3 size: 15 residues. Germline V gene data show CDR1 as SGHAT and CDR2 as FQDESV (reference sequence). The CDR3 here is CASTHGGGENTEAFF. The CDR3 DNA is TGTGCCAGCACCCATGGCGGGGGCGAGAACACTGAAGCTTTCTTT.

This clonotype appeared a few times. CDR3: CASSINLGAGTYEQYF. The DNA of the CDR3 is TGTGCCAGTAGTATAAATCTAGGAGCGGGCACCTACGAGCAGTACTTC. This sequence joins TRBV19 and TRBJ2-7; D may be TRBD2 (6 bases). CDR3 length: 16 residues. The V end lost 2 bases, the J end lost 2 bases, and 16 bases lay between the germline ends. Germline CDR1 reads LNHDA; CDR2 reads SQIVND (reference sequence).

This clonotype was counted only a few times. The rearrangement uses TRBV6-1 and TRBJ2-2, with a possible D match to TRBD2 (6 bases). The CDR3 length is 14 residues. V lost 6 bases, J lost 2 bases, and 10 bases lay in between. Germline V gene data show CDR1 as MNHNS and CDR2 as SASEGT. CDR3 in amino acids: CASRLGLNTGELFF. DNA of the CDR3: TGTGCCAGCAGGTTGGGACTCAACACCGGGGAGCTGTTTTTT.

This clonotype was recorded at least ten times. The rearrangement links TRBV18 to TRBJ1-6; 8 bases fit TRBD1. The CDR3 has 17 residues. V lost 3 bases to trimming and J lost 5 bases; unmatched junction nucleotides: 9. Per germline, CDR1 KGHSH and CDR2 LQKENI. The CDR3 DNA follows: TGTGCCAGCTCACCGAATACTGGGACAGGAAATAATTCACCCCTCCACTTT. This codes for CASSPNTGTGNNSPLHF.

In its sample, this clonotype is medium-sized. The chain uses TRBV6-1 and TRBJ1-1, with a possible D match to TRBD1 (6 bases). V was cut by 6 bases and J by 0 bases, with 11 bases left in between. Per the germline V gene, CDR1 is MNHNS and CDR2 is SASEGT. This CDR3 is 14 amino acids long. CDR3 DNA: TGTGCCAGCAGAGGGTGGGACATGAACACTGAAGCTTTCTTT. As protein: CASRGWDMNTEAFF.

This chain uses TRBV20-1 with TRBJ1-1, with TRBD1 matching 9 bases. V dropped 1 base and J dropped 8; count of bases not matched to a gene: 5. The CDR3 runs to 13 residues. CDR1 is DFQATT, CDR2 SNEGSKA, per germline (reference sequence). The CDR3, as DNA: TGCAGTGCTAGAGCCGTGACAGGGGGAGAAGCTTTCTTT. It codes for CSARAVTGGEAFF.

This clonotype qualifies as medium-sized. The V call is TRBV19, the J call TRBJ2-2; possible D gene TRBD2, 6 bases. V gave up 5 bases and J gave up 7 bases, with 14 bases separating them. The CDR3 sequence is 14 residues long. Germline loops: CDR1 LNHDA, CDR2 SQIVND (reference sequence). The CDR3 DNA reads TGTGCCAGTAGTCGTTACGGGGGAGTCGGGGAGCTGTTTTTT. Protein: CASSRYGGVGELFF.

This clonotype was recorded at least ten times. The CDR3 here is CATSDPRDTRSGANVLTF. The CDR3 DNA is TGTGCCACCAGTGATCCCCGGGACACCCGCTCTGGGGCCAACGTCCTGACTTTC. This chain uses TRBV24-1 with TRBJ2-6, with D possibly matching TRBD1 (6 bases). In germline, CDR1 is KGHDR, CDR2 SFDVKD. V was trimmed by 3 bases and J by 0 bases, leaving 14 bases between them. This CDR3 region has 18 residues.

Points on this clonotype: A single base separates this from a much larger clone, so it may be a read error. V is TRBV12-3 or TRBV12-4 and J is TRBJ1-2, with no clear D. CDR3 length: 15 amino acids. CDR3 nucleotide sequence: TGTGCCAGCAGTCAAGGGCCCCGAGCTAACTATGGCGACACCTTC. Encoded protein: CASSQGPRANYGDTF.

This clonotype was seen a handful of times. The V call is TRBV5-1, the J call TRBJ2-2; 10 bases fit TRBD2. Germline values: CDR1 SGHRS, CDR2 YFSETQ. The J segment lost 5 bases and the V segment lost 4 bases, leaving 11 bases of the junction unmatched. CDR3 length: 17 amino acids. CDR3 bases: TGCGCCAGCAGCCTCCGAGAGCGGGAGGGCCTAACCGGGGAGCTGTTTTTT. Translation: CASSLREREGLTGELFF.

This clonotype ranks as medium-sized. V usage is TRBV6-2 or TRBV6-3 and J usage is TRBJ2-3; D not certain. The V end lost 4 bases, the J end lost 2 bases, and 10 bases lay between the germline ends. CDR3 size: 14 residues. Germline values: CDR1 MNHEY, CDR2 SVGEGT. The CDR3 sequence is CASSLRGPTDTQYF. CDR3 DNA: TGTGCCAGCAGTTTACGAGGTCCCACAGATACGCAGTATTTT.

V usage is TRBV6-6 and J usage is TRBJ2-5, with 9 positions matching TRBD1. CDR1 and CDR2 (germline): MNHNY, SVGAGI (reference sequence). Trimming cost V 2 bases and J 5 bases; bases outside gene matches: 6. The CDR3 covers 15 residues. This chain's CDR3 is CASSYRDREVETQYF. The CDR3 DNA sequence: TGTGCCAGCAGTTACCGGGACAGGGAAGTTGAGACCCAGTACTTC.

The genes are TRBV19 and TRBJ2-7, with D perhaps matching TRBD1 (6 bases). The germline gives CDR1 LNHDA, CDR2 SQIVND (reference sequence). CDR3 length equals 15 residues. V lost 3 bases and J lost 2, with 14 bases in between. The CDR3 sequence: CASSIGTLAPYEQYF. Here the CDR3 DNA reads TGTGCCAGTAGTATTGGGACACTCGCCCCCTACGAGCAGTACTTC.

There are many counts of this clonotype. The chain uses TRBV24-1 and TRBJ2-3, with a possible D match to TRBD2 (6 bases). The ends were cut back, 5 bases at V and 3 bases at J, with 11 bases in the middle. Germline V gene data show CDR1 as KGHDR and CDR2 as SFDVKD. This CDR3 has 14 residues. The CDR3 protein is CATSAGVRTDTQYF. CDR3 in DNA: TGTGCCACCAGTGCGGGAGTGAGGACAGATACGCAGTATTTT.

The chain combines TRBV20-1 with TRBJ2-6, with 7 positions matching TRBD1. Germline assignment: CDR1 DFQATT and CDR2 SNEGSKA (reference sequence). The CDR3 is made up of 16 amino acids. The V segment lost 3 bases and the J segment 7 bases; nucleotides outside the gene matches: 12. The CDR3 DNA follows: TGCAGTGCTAGCGACCTCAGACAGGGTAGTGCCAACGTCCTGACTTTC. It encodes CSASDLRQGSANVLTF.

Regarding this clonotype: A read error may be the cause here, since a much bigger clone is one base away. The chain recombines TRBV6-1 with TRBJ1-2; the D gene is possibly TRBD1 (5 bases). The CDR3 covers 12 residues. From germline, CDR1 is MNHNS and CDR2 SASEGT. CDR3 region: CASSDTGTGDTF. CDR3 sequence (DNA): TGTGCCAGCAGTGATACGGGGACTGGCGACACCTTC.

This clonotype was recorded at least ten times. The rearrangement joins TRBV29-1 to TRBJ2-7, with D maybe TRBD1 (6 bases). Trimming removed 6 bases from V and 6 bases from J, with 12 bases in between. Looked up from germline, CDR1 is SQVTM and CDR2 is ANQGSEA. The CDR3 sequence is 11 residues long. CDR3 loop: CSVSTGSEQYF. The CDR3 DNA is TGCAGCGTCTCAACAGGGTCCGAGCAGTACTTC.

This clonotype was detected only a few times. The CDR3 region is CASSFVTPQKETQYF. In nucleotides, the CDR3 is TGTGCCAGCAGCTTTGTCACCCCGCAGAAAGAGACCCAGTACTTC. The chain recombines TRBV7-9 with TRBJ2-5, with no clear D. The CDR3 is 15 amino acids. Germline CDR1 reads SEHNR; CDR2 reads FQNEAQ (reference sequence). V lost 3 bases and J 3 bases, leaving 14 bases between the germline ends.

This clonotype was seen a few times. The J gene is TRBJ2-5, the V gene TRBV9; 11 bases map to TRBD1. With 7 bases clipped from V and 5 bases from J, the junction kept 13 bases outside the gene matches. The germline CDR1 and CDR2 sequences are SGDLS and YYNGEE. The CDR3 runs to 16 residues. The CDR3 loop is CASLHVGQGAFETQYF. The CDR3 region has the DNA TGTGCCAGCCTTCATGTCGGACAGGGGGCGTTTGAGACCCAGTACTTC.